The 15 T cell receptor beta chains below come from one sample, sequenced in a study of blood T cell repertoires in COVID-19. Sequencing used immunoSEQ multiplex PCR; TCRdb keeps in-frame clones, though not all of them. The sample includes approximately 390,000 clones, around 91% seen only once; the top ten take 5% to 8.5%. Specimen: peripheral blood. The receptor set was obtained from a man aged 18 to 35 with active or convalescent COVID-19.

The chain recombines TRBV24-1 with TRBJ1-1; the D gene is possibly TRBD1 (6 bases). The CDR3 loop spans 13 amino acids. Looked up from germline, CDR1 is KGHDR and CDR2 is SFDVKD. The V end was cut by 7 bases, the J end by 4 bases, with 12 bases between. The CDR3 is CATSQTGVTEAFF. The CDR3 DNA reads as TGTGCCACCAGCCAGACAGGTGTCACTGAAGCTTTCTTT.

This sequence joins TRBV19 and TRBJ1-1; possibly TRBD1 for D (5 bases). This CDR3 has 12 amino acids. V was trimmed by 6 bases and J by 4 bases, leaving 9 bases between them. CDR1 is LNHDA and CDR2 is SQIVND in the germline V gene (reference sequence). The CDR3 reads CASRTDFTEAFF. The CDR3, as DNA: TGTGCCAGTAGGACAGATTTCACTGAAGCTTTCTTT.

The chain is built from TRBV14 and TRBJ1-1, with 7 bases lining up with TRBD1. Germline CDR1 SGHDN, CDR2 FVKESK. The CDR3 extends over 15 amino acids. V lost 3 bases to trimming and J lost 1 base; unmatched junction nucleotides: 5. The CDR3 loop reads CASSQNRGRNTEAFF. CDR3 DNA sequence: TGTGCCAGCAGCCAGAACAGGGGAAGGAACACTGAAGCTTTCTTT.

The J gene is TRBJ2-2, the V gene TRBV11-1; D may be TRBD1 (5 bases). CDR1 and CDR2 (germline): SGHAT, FQDESV (reference sequence). The CDR3 totals 15 residues. Trimming cost V 1 base and J 0 bases, with 6 bases left between them. The CDR3 here is CASSLGTTNTGELFF. The CDR3 DNA sequence: TGTGCCAGCAGCTTAGGGACAACGAACACCGGGGAGCTGTTTTTT.

The rearrangement uses TRBV11-1 and TRBJ2-3, with D possibly TRBD1 on 5 matching bases. Germline-derived CDR1 and CDR2 are SGHAT and FQDESV (reference sequence). Deletions cut 5 bases from V and 1 base from J, with 7 bases between. This CDR3 has 13 amino acids. CDR3 region: CASSPGRTDTQYF. The CDR3 DNA is TGTGCCAGCAGCCCAGGGCGCACAGATACGCAGTATTTT.

The chain carries TRBV13 and TRBJ2-5; 11 bases align to TRBD2. V was pared by 3 bases and J by 5 bases, with 11 bases of the junction left unmatched. The germline gives CDR1 PRHDT, CDR2 FYEKMQ (reference sequence). The CDR3 spans 17 residues. The CDR3: CASSLSGTSGWSETQYF. The CDR3 coding sequence is TGTGCCAGCAGCTTGTCCGGGACTAGCGGCTGGTCCGAGACCCAGTACTTC.

V usage is TRBV19 and J usage is TRBJ2-1; TRBD1 is a possible D gene (6 bases). Trimming took 7 bases from V and 6 from J, leaving 13 bases between them. The CDR3 has 13 residues. Germline V gene data show CDR1 as LNHDA and CDR2 as SQIVND (reference sequence). CDR3 region: CASKKSGANEQFF. The CDR3 nucleotides read TGTGCCAGTAAGAAGTCAGGGGCCAATGAGCAGTTCTTC.

This chain links TRBV18 with TRBJ1-1; 9 bases match TRBD1. The CDR3 length is 17 residues. Germline assignment: CDR1 KGHSH and CDR2 LQKENI. Germline trimming cut 1 base from V and 4 bases from J; bases unmatched to any gene: 10. This CDR3 reads CASSPRTGVPLPTEAFF. In DNA form, the CDR3 reads TGTGCCAGCTCACCACGGACAGGGGTGCCCCTCCCCACTGAAGCTTTCTTT.

This chain joins TRBV28 and TRBJ1-4; D gene ambiguous. Germline V gene lookup returns CDR1 MDHEN and CDR2 SYDVKM. CDR3 size: 16 residues. V lost 5 bases, J lost 0 bases, and 13 bases lay in between. Written as DNA, the CDR3 is TGTGCCAGCAGTGGCCGGACTGTAGCAACTAATGAAAAACTGTTTTTT. It translates to CASSGRTVATNEKLFF.

V usage is TRBV7-9 and J usage is TRBJ2-1; D ambiguous. Germline V gene data show CDR1 as SEHNR and CDR2 as FQNEAQ (reference sequence). Trimming removed 7 bases from V and 0 bases from J, with 10 bases in between. This CDR3 spans 14 amino acids. CDR3 sequence reads: CASNLPSSYNEQFF. The CDR3 nucleotides read TGTGCCAGCAACCTTCCCAGCTCCTACAATGAGCAGTTCTTC.

The chain is built from TRBV3-1 (or the pseudogene TRBV3-2) and TRBJ1-1; a weak D match, TRBD1 (6 bases). Trimming removed 6 bases from V and 5 bases from J, with 10 bases in between. The CDR3 length is 12 residues. Per the germline V gene, CDR1 is LGHDT and CDR2 is YNNKEL (reference sequence). The CDR3 DNA sequence: TGTGCCAGCAGACAGGGAGTAACTGAAGCTTTCTTT. This translates into CASRQGVTEAFF.

The chain combines TRBV27 with TRBJ1-2, with TRBD1 identical over 8 bases. CDR1 MNHEY and CDR2 SMNVEV come from the germline V gene (reference sequence). The CDR3 is made up of 13 amino acids. Unmatched junction bases numbered 4, after V lost 2 bases and J lost 8 bases. The CDR3 is CASSLPRGQGYTF. DNA of the CDR3: TGTGCCAGCAGTTTACCCAGGGGGCAGGGCTACACCTTC.

This clone was picked up one time. The V call is TRBV5-1, the J call TRBJ1-3; a weak D match, TRBD1 (5 bases). The CDR3 runs to 15 residues. CDR1 is SGHRS and CDR2 is YFSETQ in the germline V gene. Between the trimmed V and J ends, which lost 0 bases and 8 bases, there was a span of 15 bases. CDR3 DNA: TGCGCCAGCAGCTTGGGTACGCCGGAGGGGCACACCATATATTTT. Protein sequence: CASSLGTPEGHTIYF.

The chain combines TRBV13 with TRBJ2-3, with D maybe TRBD2 (6 bases). This CDR3 comprises 12 residues. V dropped 4 bases and J dropped 6 bases, with 8 bases sitting between them. Germline V CDR1 and CDR2: PRHDT, FYEKMQ (reference sequence). For the CDR3, the DNA is TGTGCCAGCAGCTCGGGAGTGGATACGCAGTATTTT. Translating it yields CASSSGVDTQYF.

DNA of the CDR3: TGTGCCAGCAAACAGGGAAACTCCTATAATTCACCCCTCCACTTT. Residues: CASKQGNSYNSPLHF. The chain carries TRBV25-1 and TRBJ1-6; maybe TRBD1 (6 bases). The germline V and J ends were trimmed by 7 bases and 0 bases, with 10 bases remaining between them. Per the germline V gene, CDR1 is MGHDK and CDR2 is SYGVNS. The CDR3 has 15 amino acids.